This T cell receptor beta chain was observed in a study of PD-1 blockade in classical Hodgkin lymphoma. The CDR3 extends over 16 amino acids. Germline values: CDR1 LGHNA, CDR2 YSLEER. Trimming took 1 base from V and 3 from J; bases not matched to a gene: 7. Study results and limitations: Complete responders started with a diversity level that resembled newly diagnosed patients at baseline. Newly diagnosed patients were reported to exhibit reduced baseline TCR diversity relative to healthy donors.

Each patient relapsed following autologous stem cell transplantation, and prior brentuximab vedotin exposure differed. Sequencing was performed with immunoSEQ multiplex PCR; in TCRdb, only in-frame clones are kept and a portion is missing. Of nearly 55,000 clones detected, approximately 84% appear once; the ten largest clones hold roughly 15%. Regarding this clone: The target antigen is unknown.

This TCR was sampled from a human donor with classical Hodgkin lymphoma. Sequenced here: peripheral blood mononuclear cells (PBMCs), sampled at baseline. This rearrangement joins TRBV4-3 to TRBJ2-7, with 9 bases lining up with TRBD2. The CDR3 coding sequence is TGCGCCAGCAGCCAAGCCCCGACTAGCGGAGTCTACGAGCAGTACTTC. Translated, it gives CASSQAPTSGVYEQYF.